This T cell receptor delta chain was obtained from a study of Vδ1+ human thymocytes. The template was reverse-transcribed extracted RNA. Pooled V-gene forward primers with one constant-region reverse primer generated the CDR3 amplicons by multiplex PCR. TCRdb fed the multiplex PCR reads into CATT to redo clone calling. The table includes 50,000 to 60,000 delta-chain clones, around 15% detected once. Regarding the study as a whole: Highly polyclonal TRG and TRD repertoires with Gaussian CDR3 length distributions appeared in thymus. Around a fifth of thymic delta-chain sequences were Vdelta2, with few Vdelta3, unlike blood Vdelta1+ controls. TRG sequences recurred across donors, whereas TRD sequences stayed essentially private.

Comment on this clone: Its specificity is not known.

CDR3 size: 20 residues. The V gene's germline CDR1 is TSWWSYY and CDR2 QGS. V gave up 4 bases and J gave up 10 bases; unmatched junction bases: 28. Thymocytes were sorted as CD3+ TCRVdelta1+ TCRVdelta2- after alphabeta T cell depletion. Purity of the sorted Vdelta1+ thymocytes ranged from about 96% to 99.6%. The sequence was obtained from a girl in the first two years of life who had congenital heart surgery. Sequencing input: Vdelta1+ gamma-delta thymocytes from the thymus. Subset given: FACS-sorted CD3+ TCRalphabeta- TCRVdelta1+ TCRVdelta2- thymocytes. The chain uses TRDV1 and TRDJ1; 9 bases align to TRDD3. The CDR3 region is CALGGKYTLRDETGGQVLIF. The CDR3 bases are TGTGCTCTTGGGGGCAAGTACACCCTTCGAGATGAGACTGGGGGACAAGTACTCATCTTT.